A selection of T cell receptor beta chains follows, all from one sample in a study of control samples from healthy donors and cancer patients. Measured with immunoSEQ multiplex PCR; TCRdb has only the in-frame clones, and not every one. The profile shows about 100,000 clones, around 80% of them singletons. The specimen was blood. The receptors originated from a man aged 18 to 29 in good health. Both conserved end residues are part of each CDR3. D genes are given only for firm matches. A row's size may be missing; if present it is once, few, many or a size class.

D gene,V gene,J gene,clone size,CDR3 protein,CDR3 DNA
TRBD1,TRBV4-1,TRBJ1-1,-,CASSFQGATEAFF,TGCGCCAGCAGCTTCCAGGGGGCAACTGAAGCTTTCTTT
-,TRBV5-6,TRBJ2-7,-,CASSPVEGFNYEQYF,TGTGCCAGCAGCCCAGTCGAGGGATTTAACTACGAGCAGTACTTC
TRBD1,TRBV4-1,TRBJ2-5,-,CASSPGGTQETQYF,TGCGCCAGCAGCCCAGGGGGAACACAAGAGACCCAGTACTTC
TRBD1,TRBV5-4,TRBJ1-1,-,CASSQARDRVLRAAFF,TGTGCCAGCAGCCAAGCCCGGGACAGGGTCCTCAGGGCGGCTTTCTTT
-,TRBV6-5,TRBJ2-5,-,CASSYLGVGVKETQYF,TGTGCCAGCAGTTACCTAGGGGTAGGGGTAAAAGAGACCCAGTACTTC
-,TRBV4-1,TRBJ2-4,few,CASSQDMAGSLAKNIQYF,TGCGCCAGCAGCCAAGATATGGCAGGTTCCCTAGCCAAAAACATTCAGTACTTC
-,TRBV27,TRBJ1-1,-,CASSDRPGRATEAFF,TGTGCCAGCAGTGACCGCCCAGGGAGGGCGACTGAAGCTTTCTTT
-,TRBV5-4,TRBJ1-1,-,CASSLVSSRGQNTEAFF,TGTGCCAGCAGCTTGGTCAGCTCCCGGGGGCAGAACACTGAAGCTTTCTTT
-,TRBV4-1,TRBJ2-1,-,CATSSSSTGLGYNEQFF,TGCGCCACCTCCAGCAGTAGCACAGGCCTTGGCTACAATGAGCAGTTCTTC
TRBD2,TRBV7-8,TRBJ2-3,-,CASSPRLAGEATDTQYF,TGTGCCAGCAGCCCCCGACTAGCGGGGGAGGCCACAGATACGCAGTATTTT
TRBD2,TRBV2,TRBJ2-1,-,CASSGDSGSYNEQFF,TGTGCCAGCAGTGGGGATAGCGGGTCATACAATGAGCAGTTCTTC
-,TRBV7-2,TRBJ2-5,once,CASSYQPGVGETQYF,TGTGCCAGCAGCTATCAGCCCGGAGTGGGAGAGACCCAGTACTTC
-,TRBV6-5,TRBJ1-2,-,CASSYSPINYGYTF,TGTGCCAGCAGTTACTCGCCCATTAACTATGGCTACACCTTC
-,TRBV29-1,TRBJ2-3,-,CSVGGQNTDTQYF,TGCAGCGTTGGGGGTCAGAACACAGATACGCAGTATTTT
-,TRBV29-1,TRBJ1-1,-,CSVRDIEAFF,TGCAGCGTTAGGGACATTGAGGCTTTCTTT
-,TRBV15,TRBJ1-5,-,CATSRGTHGGPLNNQPQHF,TGTGCCACCAGCAGAGGCACCCACGGGGGGCCCTTGAACAATCAGCCCCAGCATTTT
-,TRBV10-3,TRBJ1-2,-,CAISPSGDYGYTF,TGTGCCATCAGTCCATCAGGGGACTATGGCTACACCTTC
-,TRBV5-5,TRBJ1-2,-,CASSFAGNYGYTF,TGTGCCAGCAGTTTTGCAGGAAACTATGGCTACACCTTC
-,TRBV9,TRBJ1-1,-,CASSLGRPNTEAFF,TGTGCCAGCAGCCTGGGACGACCGAACACTGAAGCTTTCTTT
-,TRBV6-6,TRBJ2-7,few,CASSYTSSYEQYF,TGTGCCAGCAGTTACACCTCCTCCTACGAGCAGTACTTC
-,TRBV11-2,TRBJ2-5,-,CASSLSTGRNQETQYF,TGTGCCAGCAGCTTATCAACGGGGCGGAACCAAGAGACCCAGTACTTC
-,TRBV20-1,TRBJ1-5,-,CSASGAETHQPQHF,TGCAGTGCTAGTGGGGCCGAGACGCATCAGCCCCAGCATTTT